Listed below are T cell receptor beta chains from one sample, sequenced in a study of human T cells and chemical hapten exposure. TCRdb ran MiXCR on the reads and lists one entry per CDR3 protein. The top ten hold roughly 1.5% of the sample, which has about 120,000 distinct CDR3 sequences, 8.5% to 9% seen once. Sequences were obtained from whole blood. Receptors originate from a human donor in good health. Some clones in this sample may be carry-over from other donors' samples. CDR3s include the opening cysteine and the closing phenylalanine or tryptophan. The order of the fields is V gene, J gene, clone size, D gene, CDR3 protein, CDR3 DNA. The D gene is left open where the match is weak. Size is stated for part of the rows, as once, few or many counts, or as a class when the clone is expanded.

V gene: TRBV4-3
J gene: TRBJ1-6
clone size: many
D gene: -
CDR3 protein: CASAQEERGGSPLHF
CDR3 DNA: TGCGCCAGCGCCCAGGAGGAAAGAGGGGGTTCACCCCTCCACTTT

V gene: TRBV2
J gene: TRBJ1-5
clone size: many
D gene: TRBD1
CDR3 protein: CASKDRVAQPQHF
CDR3 DNA: TGTGCCAGCAAAGACAGGGTGGCGCAGCCCCAGCATTTT

V gene: TRBV10-3
J gene: TRBJ2-3
clone size: -
D gene: -
CDR3 protein: CAISPPGSSHTDTQYF
CDR3 DNA: TGTGCCATCAGCCCCCCGGGCAGTTCCCACACAGATACGCAGTATTTT

V gene: TRBV6-5
J gene: TRBJ2-7
clone size: -
D gene: TRBD1
CDR3 protein: CASRGTGAYEQYF
CDR3 DNA: TGTGCCAGCAGGGGGACAGGCGCCTACGAGCAGTACTTC

V gene: TRBV20-1
J gene: TRBJ2-7
clone size: -
D gene: TRBD2
CDR3 protein: CSARGAGGLVYEQYF
CDR3 DNA: TGCAGTGCTAGGGGAGCGGGAGGGCTTGTATACGAGCAGTACTTC

V gene: TRBV7-9
J gene: TRBJ2-7
clone size: -
D gene: -
CDR3 protein: CASRGGPYEQYF
CDR3 DNA: TGTGCCAGCAGAGGGGGTCCCTACGAGCAGTACTTC

V gene: TRBV15
J gene: TRBJ2-5
clone size: many
D gene: TRBD1
CDR3 protein: CATSGGQGAGETQYF
CDR3 DNA: TGTGCCACCAGCGGGGGACAGGGGGCAGGAGAGACCCAGTACTTC

V gene: TRBV5-6
J gene: TRBJ2-5
clone size: -
D gene: -
CDR3 protein: CASSGGSFGAQYF
CDR3 DNA: TGTGCCAGCAGCGGAGGGTCTTTTGGGGCCCAGTACTTC

V gene: TRBV20-1
J gene: TRBJ1-5
clone size: few
D gene: -
CDR3 protein: CSALSGQLYSNQPQHF
CDR3 DNA: TGCAGTGCCCTCTCCGGACAGCTCTATAGCAATCAGCCCCAGCATTTT

V gene: TRBV6-1
J gene: TRBJ2-5
clone size: -
D gene: TRBD1
CDR3 protein: CASSEMKTGLEETQYF
CDR3 DNA: TGTGCCAGCAGTGAAATGAAGACAGGGCTTGAAGAGACCCAGTACTTC

V gene: TRBV12-3/TRBV12-4
J gene: TRBJ2-3
clone size: -
D gene: TRBD2
CDR3 protein: CASSQNGGAEDTQYF
CDR3 DNA: TGTGCCAGCAGCCAGAACGGGGGGGCCGAAGATACGCAGTATTTT

V gene: TRBV12-3/TRBV12-4
J gene: TRBJ1-3
clone size: -
D gene: -
CDR3 protein: CASSFAGSGNTIYF
CDR3 DNA: TGTGCCAGCAGTTTCGCAGGCTCTGGAAACACCATATATTTT

V gene: TRBV6-2/TRBV6-3
J gene: TRBJ2-7
clone size: -
D gene: -
CDR3 protein: CASSYSGAAGAEQYF
CDR3 DNA: TGTGCCAGCAGTTACTCGGGGGCGGCGGGAGCCGAGCAGTACTTC

V gene: TRBV12-3/TRBV12-4
J gene: TRBJ2-2
clone size: many
D gene: TRBD2
CDR3 protein: CAGSGGLNTGELFF
CDR3 DNA: TGTGCCGGGAGCGGGGGGCTCAACACCGGGGAGCTGTTTTTT

V gene: TRBV9
J gene: TRBJ2-1
clone size: few
D gene: TRBD2
CDR3 protein: CASSVGTSGRPYNEQFF
CDR3 DNA: TGTGCCAGCAGCGTTGGGACTAGCGGGAGGCCCTACAATGAGCAGTTCTTC

V gene: TRBV20-1
J gene: TRBJ1-2
clone size: many
D gene: TRBD1
CDR3 protein: CSARRGQGNTGYGYTF
CDR3 DNA: TGCAGTGCTAGACGAGGACAGGGGAATACCGGGTATGGCTACACCTTC

V gene: TRBV5-6
J gene: TRBJ2-6
clone size: few
D gene: -
CDR3 protein: CASSARGPSGANVLTF
CDR3 DNA: TGTGCCAGCAGCGCCCGGGGGCCCTCTGGGGCCAACGTCCTGACTTTC

V gene: TRBV15
J gene: TRBJ2-7
clone size: few
D gene: TRBD2
CDR3 protein: CATSSTVLAAEQYF
CDR3 DNA: TGTGCCACCAGCTCCACGGTACTAGCGGCCGAGCAGTACTTC

V gene: TRBV6-2/TRBV6-3
J gene: TRBJ2-3
clone size: many
D gene: -
CDR3 protein: CASSQTPDTQYF
CDR3 DNA: TGTGCCAGCAGTCAAACGCCGGATACGCAGTATTTT

V gene: TRBV24-1
J gene: TRBJ2-1
clone size: few
D gene: -
CDR3 protein: CATRDASNEQFF
CDR3 DNA: TGTGCCACCCGGGACGCTTCCAATGAGCAGTTCTTC

V gene: TRBV27
J gene: TRBJ1-2
clone size: many
D gene: -
CDR3 protein: CASSLALPRTDYGYTF
CDR3 DNA: TGTGCCAGCAGTTTAGCATTGCCCCGTACGGACTATGGCTACACCTTC

V gene: TRBV6-1
J gene: TRBJ1-5
clone size: -
D gene: -
CDR3 protein: CANRTGVSNQPQHF
CDR3 DNA: TGTGCCAACAGAACGGGAGTTAGCAATCAGCCCCAGCATTTT

V gene: TRBV19
J gene: TRBJ2-3
clone size: -
D gene: TRBD2
CDR3 protein: CASRPLAGSDTQYF
CDR3 DNA: TGTGCCAGTAGACCCCTAGCGGGGTCAGATACGCAGTATTTT

V gene: TRBV10-3
J gene: TRBJ1-4
clone size: many
D gene: TRBD1
CDR3 protein: CAIRTDRDDEKLFF
CDR3 DNA: TGTGCCATCAGGACTGACAGGGATGATGAAAAACTGTTTTTT

V gene: TRBV6-5
J gene: TRBJ2-7
clone size: many
D gene: TRBD1
CDR3 protein: CASSYSATGGSYEQYF
CDR3 DNA: TGTGCCAGCAGTTACTCCGCGACAGGGGGATCCTACGAGCAGTACTTC